These 7 T cell receptor beta chains came from one sample sequenced in a study of T cell responses to AZD1222 COVID-19 vaccine. This table comes from immunoSEQ multiplex PCR, and its TCRdb copy is limited to in-frame clones, with some not included. Of about 110,000 clones listed, about 86% are singletons. Sample: peripheral blood, taken on day 0 of AZD1222 vaccination. The receptor source for this set is an adult in good health.

The chain combines TRBV30 with TRBJ1-6, with D uncertain. This CDR3 contains 13 residues. Germline assignment: CDR1 GTSNPN and CDR2 SVGIG (reference sequence). V was cut by 4 bases and J by 7 bases, with 11 bases left in between. The CDR3 coding sequence is TGTGCCTGGATCAGGACCGCAAATTCACCCCTCCACTTT. Protein: CAWIRTANSPLHF. The full variable domain, with the rest looked up from reference TRBV30 and TRBJ1-6, is SQTIHQWPATLVQPVGSPLSLECTVEGTSNPNLYWYRQAAGRGLQLLFYSVGIGQISSEVPQNLSASRPQDRQFILSSKKLLLSDSGFYLCAWIRTANSPLHFGNGTRLTVT.

This rearrangement joins TRBV7-9 to TRBJ2-1; D is unclear. This CDR3 has 15 residues. Trimming stripped 5 bases from V and 0 bases from J, with 11 bases between. CDR1 is SEHNR and CDR2 is FQNEAQ in the germline V gene (reference sequence). The DNA of the CDR3 is TGTGCCAGCAGCCATAGTAGTAGCTCCTACAATGAGCAGTTCTTC. This sequence encodes CASSHSSSSYNEQFF.

This clone was counted only a few times. This chain links TRBV5-4 with TRBJ1-2; no firm D call. The V and J ends lost 3 bases and 2 bases respectively, with 2 bases between them. The CDR3 length is 11 residues. Germline values: CDR1 SGHNT, CDR2 YYREEE (reference sequence). The CDR3 sequence is CASSWNYGYTF. In nucleotides, the CDR3 is TGTGCCAGCAGCTGGAACTATGGCTACACCTTC.

The CDR3: CASSQPGGANVLTF. DNA of the CDR3: TGTGCCAGCAGTCAACCGGGTGGGGCCAACGTCCTGACTTTC. The chain recombines TRBV27 with TRBJ2-6, with D hard to call. This CDR3 is 14 amino acids long. Trimming cost V 5 bases and J 3 bases, with 8 bases left between them. The germline V gene encodes CDR1 MNHEY and CDR2 SMNVEV (reference sequence). The full variable domain, completed using reference TRBV27 and TRBJ2-6, is EAQVTQNPRYLITVTGKKLTVTCSQNMNHEYMSWYRQDPGLGLRQIYYSMNVEVTDKGDVPEGYKVSRKEKRNFPLILESPSPNQTSLYFCASSQPGGANVLTFGAGSRLTVL.

The J gene is TRBJ1-5, the V gene TRBV5-4; 8 nucleotides agree with TRBD1. The CDR3 has 17 amino acids. Per germline, CDR1 SGHNT and CDR2 YYREEE (reference sequence). After removal of 4 bases from V and 0 bases from J, the junction contained 9 bases not matched to a gene. The CDR3 protein is CASSLTGGSYSNQPQHF. The DNA of the CDR3 is TGTGCCAGCAGCCTTACAGGGGGATCTTATAGCAATCAGCCCCAGCATTTT.

This clone came up once. The chain joins TRBV6-4 to TRBJ2-3; TRBD1 or TRBD2 may be the D gene (5 bases each). V lost 9 bases and J 0 bases, leaving 16 bases between the germline ends. Germline-derived CDR1 and CDR2 are MRHNA and SNTAGT. The CDR3 sequence is 15 residues long. Written as DNA, the CDR3 is TGTGCCAGAATCCGGGACCGAGCTAGCACAGATACGCAGTATTTT. This translates into CARIRDRASTDTQYF.

V usage is TRBV28 and J usage is TRBJ1-4; tentatively, D is TRBD1 (5 bases). Trimming left V 1 base short and J 8 bases short, with 23 bases between. This CDR3 comprises 18 residues. Looked up from germline, CDR1 is MDHEN and CDR2 is SYDVKM. The CDR3 DNA reads TGTGCCAGCAGTTTATACCGGGGCGGGACTTCCTCGGGGGAAAAACTGTTTTTT. Translating it yields CASSLYRGGTSSGEKLFF.